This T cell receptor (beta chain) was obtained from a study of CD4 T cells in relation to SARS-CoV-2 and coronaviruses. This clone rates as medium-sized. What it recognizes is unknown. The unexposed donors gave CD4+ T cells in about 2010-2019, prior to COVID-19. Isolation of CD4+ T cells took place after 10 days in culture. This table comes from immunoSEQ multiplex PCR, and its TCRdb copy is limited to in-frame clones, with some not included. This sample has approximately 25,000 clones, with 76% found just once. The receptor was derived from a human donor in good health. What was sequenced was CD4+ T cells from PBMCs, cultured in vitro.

CDR3 sequence: CASSLAGTGGGHTQYF. CDR3 DNA: TGTGCCAGCAGCTTAGCAGGGACAGGGGGTGGTCATACGCAGTATTTT. The chain is built from TRBV7-9 and TRBJ2-3; TRBD1 agrees at 11 bases. Germline CDR1 reads SEHNR; CDR2 reads FQNEAQ (reference sequence). The CDR3 contains 16 residues. Trimming took 0 bases from V and 7 from J; bases not matched to a gene: 6.